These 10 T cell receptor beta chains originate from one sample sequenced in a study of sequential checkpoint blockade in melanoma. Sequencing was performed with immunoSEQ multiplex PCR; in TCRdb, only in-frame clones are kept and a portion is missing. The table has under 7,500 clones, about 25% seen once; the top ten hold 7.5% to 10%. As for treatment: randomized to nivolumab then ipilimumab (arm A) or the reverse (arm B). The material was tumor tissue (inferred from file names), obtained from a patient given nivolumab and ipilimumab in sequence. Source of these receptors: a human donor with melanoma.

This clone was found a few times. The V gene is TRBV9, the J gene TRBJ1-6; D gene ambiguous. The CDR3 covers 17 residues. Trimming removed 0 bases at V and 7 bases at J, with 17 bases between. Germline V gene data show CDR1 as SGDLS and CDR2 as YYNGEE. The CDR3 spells CASSVDLAGHGNSPLHF. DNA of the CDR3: TGTGCCAGCAGCGTAGATCTCGCAGGCCACGGGAATTCACCCCTCCACTTT.

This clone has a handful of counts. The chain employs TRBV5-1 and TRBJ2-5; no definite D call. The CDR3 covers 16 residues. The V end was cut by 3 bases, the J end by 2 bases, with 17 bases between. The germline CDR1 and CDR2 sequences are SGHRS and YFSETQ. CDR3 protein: CASSSSTLGLQETQYF. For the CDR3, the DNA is TGCGCCAGCAGCTCCTCGACTTTGGGGTTACAAGAGACCCAGTACTTC.

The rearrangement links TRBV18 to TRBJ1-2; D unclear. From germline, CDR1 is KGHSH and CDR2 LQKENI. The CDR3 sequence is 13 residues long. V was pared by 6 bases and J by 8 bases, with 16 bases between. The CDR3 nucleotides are TGTGCCAGCTCGTCCCAAGGCCGCGACGGCTACACCTTC. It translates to CASSSQGRDGYTF.

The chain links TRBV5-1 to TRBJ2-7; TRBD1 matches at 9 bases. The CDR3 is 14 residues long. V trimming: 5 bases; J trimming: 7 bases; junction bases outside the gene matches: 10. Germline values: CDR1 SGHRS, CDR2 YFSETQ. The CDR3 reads CASRLTGTGLEQYF. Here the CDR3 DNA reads TGCGCCAGCAGGTTAACCGGGACAGGGCTTGAGCAGTACTTC.

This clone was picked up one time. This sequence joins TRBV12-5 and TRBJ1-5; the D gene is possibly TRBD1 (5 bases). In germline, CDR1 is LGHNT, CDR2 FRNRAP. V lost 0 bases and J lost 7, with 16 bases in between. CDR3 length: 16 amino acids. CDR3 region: CASGLVLGETVQPQHF. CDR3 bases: TGTGCTAGTGGTTTGGTACTGGGGGAAACGGTACAGCCCCAGCATTTT. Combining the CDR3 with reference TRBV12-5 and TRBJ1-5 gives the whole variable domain DARVTQTPRHKVTEMGQEVTMRCQPILGHNTVFWYRQTMMQGLELLAYFRNRAPLDDSGMPKDRFSAEMPDATLATLKIQPSEPRDSAVYFCASGLVLGETVQPQHFGDGTRLSIL.

The CDR3 sequence is CASSFSSGGARETQYF. The DNA for the CDR3 is TGCGCCAGCAGCTTCTCTAGCGGGGGGGCCCGGGAGACCCAGTACTTC. V and J are TRBV5-1 and TRBJ2-5, with 12 bases aligning to TRBD2. The CDR3 length is 16 residues. Germline V gene data show CDR1 as SGHRS and CDR2 as YFSETQ. V was pared by 2 bases and J by 5 bases, with 7 bases of the junction left unmatched.

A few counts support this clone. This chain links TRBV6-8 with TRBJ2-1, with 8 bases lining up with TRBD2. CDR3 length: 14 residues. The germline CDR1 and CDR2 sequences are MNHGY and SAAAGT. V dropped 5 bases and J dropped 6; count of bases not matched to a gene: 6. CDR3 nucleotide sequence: TGTGCCAGCAGTGACGCCGGGACTAGCAATGAGCAGTTCTTC. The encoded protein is CASSDAGTSNEQFF.

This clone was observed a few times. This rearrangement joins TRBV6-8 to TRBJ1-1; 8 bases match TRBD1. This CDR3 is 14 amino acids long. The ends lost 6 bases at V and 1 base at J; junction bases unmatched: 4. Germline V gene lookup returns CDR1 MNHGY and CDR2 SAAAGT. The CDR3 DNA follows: TGTGCCAGCAGGGCAGGGGGCCGGAACACTGAAGCTTTCTTT. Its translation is CASRAGGRNTEAFF.

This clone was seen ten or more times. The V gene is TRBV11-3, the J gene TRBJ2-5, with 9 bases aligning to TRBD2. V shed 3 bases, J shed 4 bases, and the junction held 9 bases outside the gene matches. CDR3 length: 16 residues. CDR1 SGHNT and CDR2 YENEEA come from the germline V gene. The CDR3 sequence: CASSLALAGRGETQYF. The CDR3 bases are TGTGCCAGCAGCTTGGCGCTAGCGGGAAGGGGAGAGACCCAGTACTTC.

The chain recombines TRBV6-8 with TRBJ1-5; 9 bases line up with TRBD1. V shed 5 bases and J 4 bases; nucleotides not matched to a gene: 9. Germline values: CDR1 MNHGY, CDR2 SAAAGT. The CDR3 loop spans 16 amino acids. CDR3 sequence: CASSDPYDRGNQPQHF. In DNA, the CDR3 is TGTGCCAGCAGTGACCCATACGACAGGGGGAATCAGCCCCAGCATTTT.